This T cell receptor beta chain stems from a study of T cell responses to AZD1222 COVID-19 vaccine. Study observations and caveats: Spike-specific TCR depth and breadth grew after two AZD1222 doses. Mapped onto spike, vaccine-associated CD4 TCRs spanned it and were dominant at 160-218 and 743-854. A mostly white British donor set with more females was recruited, and clonal diversity was possibly underestimated. Only five or six AZD1222 recipients were seropositive at baseline.

As to this clone: Its antigen is currently unknown.

Assay: immunoSEQ multiplex PCR; the TCRdb copy retains only in-frame clones and omits some. The sample lists more than 150,000 clones, 90% to 95% occurring once. The CDR3 runs 16 residues. V lost 1 base and J lost 1, with 16 bases in between. Germline CDR1 and CDR2: GTSNPN and SVGIG (reference sequence). This chain uses TRBV30 with TRBJ1-2; tentative D call: TRBD1 (5 bases). The sequence came from an adult who received the AZD1222 COVID-19 vaccine. The specimen was peripheral blood, collected 28 days after the second AZD1222 dose. The CDR3 reads CAWSGLGGVLNYGYTF. CDR3 nucleotide sequence: TGTGCCTGGAGTGGACTCGGGGGGGTACTTAACTATGGCTACACCTTC.